This is a list of T cell receptor beta chains from one sample in a study of blood T cell repertoires in COVID-19. The method was immunoSEQ multiplex PCR; TCRdb's version includes in-frame clones alone and lacks a portion of them. The data show roughly 240,000 clones, with 70% to 90% seen just once and 5.1% held by the top ten. The sample was peripheral blood. All receptors derive from a man between 45 and 60 years old with COVID-19, enrolled during active disease. The CDR3 runs from the conserved cysteine through the conserved F or W. Fields, in order: J gene, V gene, clone size, CDR3 protein. A clone size is listed for some rows: how often the clone was seen (once, few, many), or a class if it is expanded.

TRBJ1-1 TRBV6-2/TRBV6-3 NA CASSYSAGAGQEAFF
TRBJ1-2 TRBV6-5 NA CASKWGYNYGYTF
TRBJ1-6 TRBV6-5 few CASMTALGNSPLHF
TRBJ1-4 TRBV6-1 NA CASSARQDKRGEKLFF
TRBJ2-7 TRBV6-5 NA CASRDGAGGSYEQYF
TRBJ2-5 TRBV5-4 once CASSPSAGGPGETQYF
TRBJ2-3 TRBV30 NA CAWSVGGATDTQYF
TRBJ2-7 TRBV28 NA CASQRYGSPMNEQYF
TRBJ1-2 TRBV14 once CASSGRGIYGYTF
TRBJ2-1 TRBV4-2 NA CASSRRQGNEQFF
TRBJ2-2 TRBV30 NA CAGGLATNTGELFF
TRBJ1-3 TRBV5-5 NA CASSTQDRAWGNTIYF
TRBJ2-3 TRBV5-1 NA CASSVQGHTDTQYF
TRBJ2-1 TRBV28 NA CASSLPLAGYNEQFF
TRBJ2-1 TRBV6-2/TRBV6-3 NA CASSYQSPGTNRGEQFF
TRBJ2-5 TRBV19 NA CASRRRFSVQETQYF
TRBJ2-1 TRBV27 NA CASSSSGGLYNEQFF
TRBJ2-2 TRBV3-1/TRBV3-2 once CASSQGRLAGRRELFF
TRBJ1-2 TRBV7-9 NA CASSLERHRGGYTF
TRBJ1-4 TRBV2 few CASSEGRGNEKLFF
TRBJ2-7 TRBV11-2 NA CASSLAWLGDYEQYF
TRBJ1-2 TRBV9 once CASSQGEVGPNYGYTF
TRBJ1-6 TRBV7-9 NA CASSPQQGSPLHF
TRBJ2-1 TRBV6-2/TRBV6-3 NA CASSYFGVRSYNEQFF
TRBJ2-1 TRBV4-1 NA CASSQVGQGYNEQFF
TRBJ1-6 TRBV27 NA CASRRDRISPLHF
TRBJ2-2 TRBV4-3 NA CASSQELLAGTGVAGELFF
TRBJ2-5 TRBV10-2 NA CASRTGDRAVETQYF
TRBJ1-4 TRBV12-3/TRBV12-4 NA CASSLGGKLFF
TRBJ2-6 TRBV27 NA CASSPLRGSGANVLTF
TRBJ2-2 TRBV7-9 NA CASSLGEVPGELFF
TRBJ1-6 TRBV5-1 once CASSLAGGSSGNSPLHF
TRBJ1-5 TRBV20-1 NA CSASWKGVWDQPQHF
TRBJ2-5 TRBV5-4 NA CASSSKGTGGQETQYF
TRBJ1-4 TRBV9 NA CASSVGAANEKLFF
TRBJ1-1 TRBV19 NA CASSIEYRDTEAFF
TRBJ1-5 TRBV19 NA CASSIQGLNQPQHF
TRBJ1-2 TRBV5-1 NA CASSLVGQAGYTF
TRBJ1-5 TRBV19 NA CASSRRGTGHQPQHF
TRBJ2-5 TRBV27 NA CASSIRTGGKTQYF
TRBJ2-3 TRBV5-1 NA CASSLLGQRTDTQYF
TRBJ2-2 TRBV5-1 NA CASKTGNTGELFF
TRBJ1-3 TRBV5-7 NA CASSLVLGTAGNTIYF
TRBJ1-2 TRBV12-1 NA CASSLGGTGATYGYTF
TRBJ1-1 TRBV5-1 NA CASSLDRVEGAFF
TRBJ1-2 TRBV19 NA CASKTGVYGYTF
TRBJ1-2 TRBV3-1/TRBV3-2 few CASSRDSWRGYTF
TRBJ2-7 TRBV7-3 NA CASSLGGQDTEQYF
TRBJ1-2 TRBV2 NA CASSGEGQKNYGYTF
TRBJ2-1 TRBV27 NA CASSSVAGPYNEQFF